The 21 T cell receptor beta chains given below trace back to one sample, sequenced in a study of OX40 agonist ivuxolimab in advanced cancers. Generated by immunoSEQ multiplex PCR, the TCRdb table keeps only in-frame clones and is missing some. The profile shows approximately 100,000 clones, 90% of them singletons. This sample comprised CD4+ or CD8+ T cells sorted from blood, obtained in a trial of the OX40 agonist ivuxolimab. The origin of the receptors is an adult with an advanced solid tumor such as melanoma, head and neck, liver or kidney cancer.

The gene calls are TRBV5-6 and TRBJ2-3; tentative D call: TRBD2 (6 bases). The CDR3 is 15 residues long. The V gene's germline CDR1 is SGHDT and CDR2 YYEEEE. V lost 2 bases, J lost 5 bases, and 15 bases lay in between. CDR3 coding DNA: TGTGCCAGCAGCTTTGTGGGGGGAAAAGGAGATACGCAGTATTTT. Its translation is CASSFVGGKGDTQYF.

This chain uses TRBV4-2 with TRBJ2-1; the match to TRBD2 covers 9 bases. This CDR3 comprises 17 residues. J lost 3 bases, V lost 2 bases, and 8 bases had no gene match. CDR1 is LGHNA, CDR2 YNFKEQ, per germline. CDR3 coding DNA: TGTGCCAGCAGCCAAAAAGGACTAGCGAGAGACTACAATGAGCAGTTCTTC. Translated: CASSQKGLARDYNEQFF.

The chain has TRBV5-6 and TRBJ1-2, with unresolved D. CDR3 length: 13 residues. Germline V CDR1 and CDR2: SGHDT, YYEEEE. Trimming took off 1 base at V and 4 bases at J, with 8 bases between the two ends. The chain's CDR3 is CASSLRVSYGYTF. CDR3 coding DNA: TGTGCCAGCAGCTTGAGGGTGAGCTATGGCTACACCTTC. Variable domain in full (rest from reference TRBV5-6 and TRBJ1-2): DAGVTQSPTHLIKTRGQQVTLRCSPKSGHDTVSWYQQALGQGPQFIFQYYEEEERQRGNFPDRFSGHQFPNYSSELNVNALLLGDSALYLCASSLRVSYGYTFGSGTRLTVV.

Written as DNA, the CDR3 is TGTGCCAGCAGTGAAAGGGGGGGTGAATCAGATACGCAGTATTTT. Its translation: CASSERGGESDTQYF. V gene TRBV6-1 combines with J gene TRBJ2-3; TRBD2 might be the D (7 bases). V was trimmed by 2 bases and J by 4 bases, leaving 13 bases between them. The CDR3 is 15 residues long. Germline V lookup: CDR1 MNHNS, CDR2 SASEGT.

V is TRBV6-5 and J is TRBJ2-3; no clear D. The germline V and J ends were trimmed by 2 bases and 0 bases, with 6 bases remaining between them. The CDR3 has 14 amino acids. CDR1 is MNHEY, CDR2 SVGAGI, per germline. The CDR3 DNA follows: TGTGCCAGCAGTTACCGGTATAGCACAGATACGCAGTATTTT. This encodes CASSYRYSTDTQYF.

V and J are TRBV7-2 and TRBJ1-5, with D possibly TRBD1 on 5 matching bases. Germline V gene data show CDR1 as SGHTA and CDR2 as FQGNSA. The length of the CDR3 is 15 residues. The V and J ends lost 4 bases and 2 bases respectively, with 12 bases between them. Written as DNA, the CDR3 is TGTGCCAGCAGCTATCTAGGCAGGGGCAATCAGCCCCAGCATTTT. It translates to CASSYLGRGNQPQHF.

The chain joins TRBV28 to TRBJ1-3; D is ambiguous. This CDR3 has 17 amino acids. The V gene lost 2 bases and the J gene lost 0 bases, with 14 bases spanning the gap. Germline V gene sequence: CDR1 MDHEN, CDR2 SYDVKM. DNA of the CDR3: TGTGCCAGCAGTTTAGGTATCAGCCCAACCTCTGGAAACACCATATATTTT. Its translation: CASSLGISPTSGNTIYF.

The V and J genes are TRBV4-1 and TRBJ1-5; TRBD1 agrees at 9 bases. The V and J ends lost 3 bases and 2 bases, in that order; junction bases with no gene match: 8. Germline V CDR1 and CDR2: MGHRA, YSYEKL. This CDR3 has 17 amino acids. CDR3 residues: CASSHLTGGAGNQPQHF. CDR3 coding DNA: TGCGCCAGCAGCCATTTAACAGGGGGCGCGGGCAATCAGCCCCAGCATTTT.

The rearrangement uses TRBV11-1 and TRBJ1-1; D gene unclear. This CDR3 has 14 amino acids. Germline CDR1 SGHAT, CDR2 FQDESV (reference sequence). V was trimmed by 0 bases and J by 7 bases, leaving 12 bases between them. This chain's CDR3 is CASSLAGSVREAFF. In DNA form, the CDR3 reads TGTGCCAGCAGCTTAGCCGGTTCGGTCCGTGAAGCTTTCTTT.

This rearrangement joins TRBV30 to TRBJ2-1; 10 positions match TRBD2. Losses at the gene ends were 3 bases for V and 10 bases for J; bases not matched to a gene: 12. Germline V gives CDR1 GTSNPN, CDR2 SVGIG (reference sequence). The CDR3 length is 15 residues. DNA for the CDR3: TGTGCCTGGAGAGTCGCTAGCGGGAGCGGCGGGGAGCAGTTCTTC. It specifies CAWRVASGSGGEQFF.

The chain recombines TRBV6-6 with TRBJ2-7; 8 bases are shared with TRBD1. V lost 4 bases and J lost 8; bases outside the gene matches: 13. Germline V gives CDR1 MNHNY, CDR2 SVGAGI (reference sequence). This CDR3 is 15 amino acids long. CDR3 region: CASSFRTGFSHQQYF. The CDR3 nucleotides read TGTGCCAGCAGTTTCCGGACAGGGTTTAGTCATCAGCAGTACTTC.

The chain joins TRBV28 to TRBJ1-2, with a tentative D call TRBD1 (6 bases). CDR3 length equals 12 residues. Germline loops: CDR1 MDHEN, CDR2 SYDVKM. The ends were cut back, 2 bases at V and 8 bases at J, with 9 bases in the middle. CDR3 region: CASSLGQPGYTF. In nucleotides, the CDR3 is TGTGCCAGCAGTTTAGGACAGCCCGGCTACACCTTC.

The CDR3 DNA reads TGTGCCACCCGCCAACCGGGGGACCTTAATGAAAAACTGTTTTTT. Protein sequence: CATRQPGDLNEKLFF. The chain uses TRBV28 and TRBJ1-4; tentative D call: TRBD1 (5 bases). Germline loops: CDR1 MDHEN, CDR2 SYDVKM. This CDR3 region has 15 residues. Between the trimmed V and J ends, which lost 10 bases and 4 bases, there was a span of 19 bases.

The J gene is TRBJ2-5, the V gene TRBV7-5; TRBD2, the table's D call, lacks a check against the DNA. TRBV7-5 is a listed pseudogene. The CDR3 covers 17 residues. The CDR3 DNA reads as TGTGCCAGAAGCGTCCCCGGGACTAGCGGGATCCAAGAGACCCAGTACTTC. This encodes CARSVPGTSGIQETQYF.

V gene TRBV2 combines with J gene TRBJ2-7; 13 bases align to TRBD2. The CDR3 extends over 15 amino acids. CDR1 is SNHLY, CDR2 FYNNEI, per germline. Losses at the gene ends were 6 bases for V and 2 bases for J; bases not matched to a gene: 4. The CDR3: CASRELAGGTYEQYF. CDR3 DNA: TGTGCCAGCAGAGAACTAGCGGGAGGGACCTACGAGCAGTACTTC.

J is TRBJ1-4 and V is TRBV5-1; maybe TRBD1 (6 bases). V lost 4 bases, J lost 5 bases, and 12 bases lay in between. The CDR3 is 14 amino acids. CDR1 and CDR2 from the germline V gene are SGHRS and YFSETQ. DNA of the CDR3: TGCGCCAGCAGCCCGGAGGGGGGAAATGAAAAACTGTTTTTT. Its translation: CASSPEGGNEKLFF.

The chain employs TRBV4-3 and TRBJ2-1; a possible D gene is TRBD1 (6 bases). V shed 1 base and J shed 6 bases, with 13 bases lying between them. The CDR3 is 15 residues long. Germline V gene sequence: CDR1 LGHNA, CDR2 YSLEER. This CDR3 reads CASSQVSRGGNEQFF. The CDR3 coding sequence is TGCGCCAGCAGCCAAGTCTCCAGAGGGGGCAATGAGCAGTTCTTC.

V gene TRBV7-4 combines with J gene TRBJ2-7, with D maybe TRBD2 (7 bases). This CDR3 region has 15 residues. Germline lookup yields CDR1 SGHVT and CDR2 SQSDAQ. V lost 0 bases, J lost 3 bases, and 12 bases lay in between. This chain's CDR3 is CASSLAGGGYYEQYF. CDR3 nucleotides: TGTGCCAGCAGCTTAGCAGGCGGGGGCTACTACGAGCAGTACTTC. The whole variable domain, filled in from reference TRBV7-4 and TRBJ2-7, reads GAGVSQSPRYKVAKRGRDVALRCDSISGHVTLYWYRQTLGQGSEVLTYSQSDAQRDKSGRPSGRFSAERPERSVSTLKIQRTEQGDSAVYLCASSLAGGGYYEQYFGPGTRLTVT.

A note on this clone: The junction does not match germline at one end; this may be a read error. CDR3 nucleotides: TGTGCCAGCAGTCCCCCCGTCCGCCGGGAAGTGAACTTC. This encodes CASSPPVRREVNF. The chain recombines TRBV28 with TRBJ2-4; D is perhaps TRBD2 (5 bases). The germline gives CDR1 MDHEN, CDR2 SYDVKM. The CDR3 length is 13 residues.

DNA for the CDR3: TGTGCCAGCAGCCTAAGATACGAGCAGTACTTC. It specifies CASSLRYEQYF. The rearrangement uses TRBV5-8 and TRBJ2-7; D gene ambiguous. The CDR3 loop spans 11 amino acids. The V and J ends lost 4 bases and 4 bases respectively, with 6 bases between them. The V gene's germline CDR1 is SGHTS and CDR2 YDEGEE. The full variable domain, completed using reference TRBV5-8 and TRBJ2-7, is EAGVTQSPTHLIKTRGQQATLRCSPISGHTSVYWYQQALGLGLQFLLWYDEGEERNRGNFPPRFSGRQFPNYSSELNVNALELEDSALYLCASSLRYEQYFGPGTRLTVT.

The J gene is TRBJ2-5, the V gene TRBV28; 7 nucleotides agree with TRBD2. The CDR3 consists of 16 residues. CDR1 and CDR2 from the germline V gene are MDHEN and SYDVKM. V gave up 7 bases and J gave up 4 bases; unmatched junction bases: 15. CDR3 coding DNA: TGTGCCAGCAATAACGGGCTAGGCGGGAGCCCAGAGACCCAGTACTTC. Its translation: CASNNGLGGSPETQYF.